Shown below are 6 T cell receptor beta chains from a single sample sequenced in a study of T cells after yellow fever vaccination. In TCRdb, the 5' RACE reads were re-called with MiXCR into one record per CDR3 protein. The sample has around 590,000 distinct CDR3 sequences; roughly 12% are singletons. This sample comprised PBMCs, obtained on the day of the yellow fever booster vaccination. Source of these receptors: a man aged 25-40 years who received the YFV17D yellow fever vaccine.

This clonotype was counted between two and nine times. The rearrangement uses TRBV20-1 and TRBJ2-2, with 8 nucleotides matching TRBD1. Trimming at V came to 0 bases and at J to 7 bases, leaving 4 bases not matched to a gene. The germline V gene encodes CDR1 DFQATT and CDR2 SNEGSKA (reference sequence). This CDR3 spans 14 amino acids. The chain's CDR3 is CSARETGAVGELFF. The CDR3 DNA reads TGCAGTGCTAGAGAGACAGGGGCAGTCGGGGAGCTGTTTTTT.

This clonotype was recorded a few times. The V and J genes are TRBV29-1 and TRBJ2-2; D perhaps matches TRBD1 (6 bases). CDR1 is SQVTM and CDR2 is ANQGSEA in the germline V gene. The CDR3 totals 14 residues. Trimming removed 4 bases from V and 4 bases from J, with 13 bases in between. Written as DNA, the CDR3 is TGCAGCGTTGTATTCCGGGACACCACCGGGGAGCTGTTTTTT. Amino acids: CSVVFRDTTGELFF.

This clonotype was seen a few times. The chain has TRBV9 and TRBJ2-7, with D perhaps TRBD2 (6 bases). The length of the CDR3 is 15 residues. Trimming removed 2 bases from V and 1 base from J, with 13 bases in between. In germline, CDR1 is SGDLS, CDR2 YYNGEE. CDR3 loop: CASSVGREKSYEQYF. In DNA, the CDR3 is TGTGCCAGCAGCGTCGGTCGGGAGAAGTCCTACGAGCAGTACTTC.

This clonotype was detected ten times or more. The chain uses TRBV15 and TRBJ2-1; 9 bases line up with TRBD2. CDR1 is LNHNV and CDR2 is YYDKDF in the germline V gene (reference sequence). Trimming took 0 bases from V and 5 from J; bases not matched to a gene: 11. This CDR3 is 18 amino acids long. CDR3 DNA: TGTGCCACCAGCAGAGATTTGCTAGCGGGGACGATCAACAATGAGCAGTTCTTC. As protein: CATSRDLLAGTINNEQFF.

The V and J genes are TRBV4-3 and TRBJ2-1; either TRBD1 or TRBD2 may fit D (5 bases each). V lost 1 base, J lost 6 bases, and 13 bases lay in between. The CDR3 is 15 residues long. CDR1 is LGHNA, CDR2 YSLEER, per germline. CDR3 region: CASSQARGILNEQFF. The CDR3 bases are TGCGCCAGCAGCCAAGCGAGGGGCATCCTCAATGAGCAGTTCTTC.

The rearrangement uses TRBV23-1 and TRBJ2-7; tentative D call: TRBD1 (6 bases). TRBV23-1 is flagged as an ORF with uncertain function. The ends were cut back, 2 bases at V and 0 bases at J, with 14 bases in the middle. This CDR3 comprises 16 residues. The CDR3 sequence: CASSQTQGMGSYEQYF. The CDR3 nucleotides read TGCGCCAGCAGTCAAACACAGGGAATGGGCTCCTACGAGCAGTACTTC.